This T cell receptor (beta chain) originates from a study of blood T cell repertoires in COVID-19. Study in general: Sites across the United States, Italy and Spain contributed samples from acute and convalescent COVID-19.

Assay: immunoSEQ multiplex PCR; the TCRdb copy retains only in-frame clones and omits some. The repertoire has roughly 93,000 clones, 81% of them found once; the top ten carry approximately 12%. This CDR3 has 17 residues. Germline lookup yields CDR1 PRHDT and CDR2 FYEKMQ (reference sequence). The V segment lost 5 bases and the J segment 0 bases; nucleotides outside the gene matches: 10. The sequenced material came from peripheral blood. The receptor was derived from a woman of 80 years or more with acute or convalescent COVID-19. V and J are TRBV13 and TRBJ1-3; TRBD1 matches 7 bases. The CDR3 sequence is CASSPTGQPYSGNTIYF. The CDR3 bases are TGTGCCAGCAGCCCGACGGGACAGCCCTACTCTGGAAACACCATATATTTT.